This T cell receptor (beta chain) originates from a study of blood T cell repertoires in COVID-19 (dated by TCRdb to the early 2020s). A note on the overall study: Collaborator samples came from the United States, Italy and Spain and covered acute and convalescent phases of COVID-19. The prospective study material was composed of cDNA or gDNA derived from T cells, B-cell-depleted T cells, or PBMCs. Subjects who had been exposed to COVID-19, were actively infected with it, or had recovered from it provided the deeply sampled blood TCRbeta repertoires that made up the dataset. The repertoires were released in a freely available public database intended as a resource for research on the immune response to SARS-CoV-2. The samples were drawn from two sources: the first 160 participants of the ongoing ImmuneRACE study, and 1,000 to 1,500 subjects contributed by 6 global collaborators. A de-identified subject ID, COVID-19 status, age in years and sex were almost always included in the sample metadata. Where available, HLA class I and class II types were taken from metadata supplied by the sample provider and were not determined by assay-based typing. Study-level results and caveats: The quantity of clinical and demographic metadata differed by source and by participant and was supplied without curation.

TCRbeta CDR3 regions were amplified from genomic DNA using the immunoSEQ Assay, a bias-controlled multiplex PCR. Per the original workflow: The number of nucleated cells in each sample was estimated by amplification of reference gene primers within the assay. Sequence reads were collapsed and filtered to measure the absolute abundance of every unique TCRbeta CDR3 rearrangement. For each sample, productive Simpson clonality was calculated by taking the square root of Simpson's diversity index across productive rearrangements. Not all clones reach the TCRdb copy of this immuneACCESS table, which keeps in-frame sequences only. Checked studies attribute under half of the gap to unresolved V genes and leave the rest unexplained. V, J and clone size are those of that table, while D and trimming were read from the DNA. Counted in this sample were hundreds of thousands of clones; 83% of them appeared once. The ten largest clonotypes hold around 8.7% of the sample.

Notes on this clone: Its target antigen remains unknown. Base quality data are lacking; no much larger clone is found one base away.

The collaborating institutions used their own protocols to collect whole blood in K2EDTA tubes. For TCRbeta analysis, collaborators shipped samples in one of three forms: frozen whole blood, isolated PBMCs, or DNA extracted from either of those sample types. The CDR3 spans 13 residues, from the cysteine through the phenylalanine. The CDR3 DNA has 39 bases and is translated from base 1. V is pared back by 4 bases and J by 7 bases, with 8 bases lying between the germline termini. CDR1 SGHNT and CDR2 YENEEA were looked up in the germline V gene. Sequenced sample: peripheral blood. This clonotype was obtained from a woman aged 50 to 65 with acute or convalescent COVID-19. The chain couples TRBV11-3 to TRBJ1-6, with TRBD1 tentatively as D gene (5 bases match). The DNA sequence reads TGTGCCAGCAGCTCGGGGGGGAATTCACCCCTCCACTTT. Its product reads: CASSSGGNSPLHF.